This T cell receptor beta chain was observed in a study of OX40 agonist ivuxolimab in advanced cancers. Turning to the study itself: The study gave patients intravenous ivuxolimab at 0.01 to 10 mg/kg every 2 weeks. Study-level points and caveats: The study found that CD8+ T cells averaged more expanded clones than CD4+.

Individuals having autoimmune disease history or systemic immunosuppression were not enrolled. Remarks on this clone: Its antigen is still unknown.

Deletions cut 4 bases from V and 2 bases from J, with 11 bases between. CDR1 is KGHSH, CDR2 LQKENI, per germline. The CDR3 contains 15 residues. Sequenced by immunoSEQ multiplex PCR; TCRdb stores in-frame clones only, minus some. The sample records tens of thousands of clones, around 87% being singletons. The sample in question was CD4+ or CD8+ T cells sorted from blood, obtained in a trial of the OX40 agonist ivuxolimab. The TCR originated in an adult with an advanced solid tumor such as melanoma, head and neck, liver or kidney cancer. The V gene is TRBV18, the J gene TRBJ2-2; D remains ambiguous. CDR3 region: CASSLSGSNTGELFF. DNA of the CDR3: TGTGCCAGCTCACTCTCCGGGTCCAACACCGGGGAGCTGTTTTTT.